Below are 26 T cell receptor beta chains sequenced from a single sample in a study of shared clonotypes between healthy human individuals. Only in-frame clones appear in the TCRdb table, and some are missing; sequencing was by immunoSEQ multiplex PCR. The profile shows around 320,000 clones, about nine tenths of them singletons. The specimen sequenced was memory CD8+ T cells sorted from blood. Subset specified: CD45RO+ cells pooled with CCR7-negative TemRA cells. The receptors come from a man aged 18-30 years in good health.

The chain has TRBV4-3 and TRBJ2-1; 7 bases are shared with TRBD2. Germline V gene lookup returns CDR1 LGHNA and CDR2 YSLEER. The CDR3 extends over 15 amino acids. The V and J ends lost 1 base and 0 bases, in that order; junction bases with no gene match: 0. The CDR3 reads CASSQVAGSYNEQFF. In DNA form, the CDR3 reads TGCGCCAGCAGCCAAGTAGCGGGCTCCTACAATGAGCAGTTCTTC.

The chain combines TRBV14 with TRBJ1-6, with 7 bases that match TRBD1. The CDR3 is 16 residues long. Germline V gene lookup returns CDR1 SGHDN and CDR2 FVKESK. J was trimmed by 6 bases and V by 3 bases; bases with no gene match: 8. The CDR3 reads CASSQPGGLSNSPLHF. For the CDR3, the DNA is TGTGCCAGCAGCCAGCCAGGGGGTTTAAGTAATTCACCCCTCCACTTT.

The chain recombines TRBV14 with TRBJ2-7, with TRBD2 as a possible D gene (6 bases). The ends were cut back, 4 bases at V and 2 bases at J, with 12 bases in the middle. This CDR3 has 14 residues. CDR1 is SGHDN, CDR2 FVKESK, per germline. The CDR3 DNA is TGTGCCAGCAGCCCGAGACTAGGGGCCTACGAGCAGTACTTC. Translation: CASSPRLGAYEQYF.

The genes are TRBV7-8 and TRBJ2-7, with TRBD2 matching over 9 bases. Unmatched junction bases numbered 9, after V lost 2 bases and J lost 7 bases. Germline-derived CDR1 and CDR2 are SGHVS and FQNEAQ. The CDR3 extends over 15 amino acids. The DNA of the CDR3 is TGTGCCAGCAGCTTACCCGCGGGAGGGCCCCTGGAGCAGTACTTC. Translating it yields CASSLPAGGPLEQYF.

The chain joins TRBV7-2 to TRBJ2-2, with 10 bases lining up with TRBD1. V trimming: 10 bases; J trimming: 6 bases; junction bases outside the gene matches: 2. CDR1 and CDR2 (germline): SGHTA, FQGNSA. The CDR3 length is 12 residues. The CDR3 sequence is CATGTGAGELFF. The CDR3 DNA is TGTGCCACCGGGACAGGGGCCGGGGAGCTGTTTTTT.

CDR3 DNA sequence: TGTGCCAGCACCCCTTGGCAGACAGTACCTTCTGAAGCTTTCTTT. This gives the protein CASTPWQTVPSEAFF. J is TRBJ1-1 and V is TRBV6-5, with D possibly being TRBD1 (5 bases). This CDR3 is 15 amino acids long. Between the trimmed V and J ends, which lost 7 bases and 6 bases, there was a span of 21 bases. CDR1 is MNHEY and CDR2 is SVGAGI in the germline V gene.

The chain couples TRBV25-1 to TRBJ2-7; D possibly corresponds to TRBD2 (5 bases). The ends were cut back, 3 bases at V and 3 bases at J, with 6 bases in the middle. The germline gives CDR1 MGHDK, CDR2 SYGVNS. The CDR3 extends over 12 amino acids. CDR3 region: CASSDGGYEQYF. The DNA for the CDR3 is TGTGCCAGCAGTGATGGAGGCTACGAGCAGTACTTC.

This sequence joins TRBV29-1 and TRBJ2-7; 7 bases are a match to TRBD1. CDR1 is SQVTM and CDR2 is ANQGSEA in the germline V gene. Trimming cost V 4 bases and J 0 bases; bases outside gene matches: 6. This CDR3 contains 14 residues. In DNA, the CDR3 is TGCAGCGTTGCATCCGGGACAGTCTCCTACGAGCAGTACTTC. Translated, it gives CSVASGTVSYEQYF.

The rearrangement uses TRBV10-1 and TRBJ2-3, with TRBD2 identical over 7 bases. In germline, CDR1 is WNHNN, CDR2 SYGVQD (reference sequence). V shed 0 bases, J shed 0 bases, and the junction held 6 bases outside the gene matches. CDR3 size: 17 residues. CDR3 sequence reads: CASSESPGLSSTDTQYF. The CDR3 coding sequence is TGCGCCAGCAGTGAGTCCCCGGGACTATCTAGCACAGATACGCAGTATTTT.

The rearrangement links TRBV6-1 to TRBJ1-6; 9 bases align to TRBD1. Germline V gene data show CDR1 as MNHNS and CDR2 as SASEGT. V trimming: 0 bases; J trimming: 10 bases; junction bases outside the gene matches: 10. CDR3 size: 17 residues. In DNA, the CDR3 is TGTGCCAGCAGTGAAGCGGTGCGGGGGACAGGGAACTCACCCCTCCACTTT. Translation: CASSEAVRGTGNSPLHF.

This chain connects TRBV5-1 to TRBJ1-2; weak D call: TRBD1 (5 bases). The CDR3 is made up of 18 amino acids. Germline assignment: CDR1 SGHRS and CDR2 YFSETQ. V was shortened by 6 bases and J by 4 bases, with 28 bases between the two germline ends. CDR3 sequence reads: CASNDGEGRSLLSYGYTF. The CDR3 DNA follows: TGCGCCAGCAACGACGGGGAGGGGAGGAGTTTGCTGAGCTATGGCTACACCTTC. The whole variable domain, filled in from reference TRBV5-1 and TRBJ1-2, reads KAGVTQTPRYLIKTRGQQVTLSCSPISGHRSVSWYQQTPGQGLQFLFEYFSETQRNKGNFPGRFSGRQFSNSRSEMNVSTLELGDSALYLCASNDGEGRSLLSYGYTFGSGTRLTVV.

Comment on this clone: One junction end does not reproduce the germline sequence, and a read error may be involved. The CDR3 here is CASSLLEQVERYF. The CDR3, as DNA: TGTGCCAGCAGCTTACTAGAACAAGTTGAGCGGTACTTC. The rearrangement joins TRBV11-2 to TRBJ2-7; D ambiguous. The CDR3 loop spans 13 amino acids. Germline CDR1 reads SGHAT; CDR2 reads FQNNGV.

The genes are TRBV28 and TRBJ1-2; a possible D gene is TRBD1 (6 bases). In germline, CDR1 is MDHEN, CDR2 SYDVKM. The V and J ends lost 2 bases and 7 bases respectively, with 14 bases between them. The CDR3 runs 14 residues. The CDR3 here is CASSLGDTFFGYTF. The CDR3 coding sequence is TGTGCCAGCAGTTTAGGGGACACCTTCTTTGGCTACACCTTC.

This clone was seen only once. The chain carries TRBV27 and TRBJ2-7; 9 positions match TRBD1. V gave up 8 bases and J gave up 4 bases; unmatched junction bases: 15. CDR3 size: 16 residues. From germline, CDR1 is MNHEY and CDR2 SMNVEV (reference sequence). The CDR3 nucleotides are TGTGCCAGCTCCCGGGGATCCGGGACAGGGAGTTACGAGCAGTACTTC. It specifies CASSRGSGTGSYEQYF.

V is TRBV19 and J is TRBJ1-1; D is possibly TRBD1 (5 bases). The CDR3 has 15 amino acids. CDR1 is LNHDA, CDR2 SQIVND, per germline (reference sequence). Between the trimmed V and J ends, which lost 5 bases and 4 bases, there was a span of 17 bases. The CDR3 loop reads CASSFMLGESTEAFF. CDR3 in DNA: TGTGCCAGTAGTTTTATGTTAGGGGAGTCCACTGAAGCTTTCTTT.

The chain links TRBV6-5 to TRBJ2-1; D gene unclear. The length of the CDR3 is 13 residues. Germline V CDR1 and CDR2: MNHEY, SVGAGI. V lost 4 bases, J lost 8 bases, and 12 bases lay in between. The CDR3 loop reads CASSFGPWDEQFF. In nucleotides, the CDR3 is TGTGCCAGCAGTTTCGGCCCCTGGGATGAGCAGTTCTTC.

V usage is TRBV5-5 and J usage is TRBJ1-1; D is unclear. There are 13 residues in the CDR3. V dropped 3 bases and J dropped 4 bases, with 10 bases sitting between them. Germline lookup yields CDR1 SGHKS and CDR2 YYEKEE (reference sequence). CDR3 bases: TGTGCCAGCAGCTACTTCCTTTCCACTGAAGCTTTCTTT. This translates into CASSYFLSTEAFF.

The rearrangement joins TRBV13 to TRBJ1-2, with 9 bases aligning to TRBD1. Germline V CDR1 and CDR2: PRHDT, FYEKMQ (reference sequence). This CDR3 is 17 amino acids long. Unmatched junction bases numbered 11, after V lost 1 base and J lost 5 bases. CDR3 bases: TGTGCCAGCAGCTTAGTTTCCCCGGGACAGGGTGATTATGGCTACACCTTC. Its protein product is CASSLVSPGQGDYGYTF.

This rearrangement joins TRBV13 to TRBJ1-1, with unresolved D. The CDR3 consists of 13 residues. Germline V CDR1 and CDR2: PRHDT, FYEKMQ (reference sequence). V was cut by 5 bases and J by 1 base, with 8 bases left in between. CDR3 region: CASSLWENTEAFF. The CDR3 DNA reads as TGTGCCAGCAGCCTCTGGGAGAACACTGAAGCTTTCTTT.

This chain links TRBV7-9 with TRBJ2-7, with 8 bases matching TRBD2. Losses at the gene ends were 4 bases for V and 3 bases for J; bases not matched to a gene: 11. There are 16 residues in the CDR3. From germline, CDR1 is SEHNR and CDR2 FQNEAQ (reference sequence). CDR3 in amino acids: CASSWAEASGRYEQYF. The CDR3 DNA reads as TGTGCCAGCAGCTGGGCCGAGGCTAGCGGGCGCTACGAGCAGTACTTC.

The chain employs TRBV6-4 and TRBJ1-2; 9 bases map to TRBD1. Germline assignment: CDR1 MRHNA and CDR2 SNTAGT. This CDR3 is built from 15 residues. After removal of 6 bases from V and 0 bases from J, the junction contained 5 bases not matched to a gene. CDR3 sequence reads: CASRPGQGTNYGYTF. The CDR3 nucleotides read TGTGCCAGCAGACCCGGACAGGGGACTAACTATGGCTACACCTTC.

CDR3 amino acids: CASTTGWTMDSPLHF. DNA for the CDR3: TGTGCCAGCACCACCGGGTGGACAATGGATTCACCCCTCCACTTT. The chain employs TRBV6-5 and TRBJ1-6, with a possible D match to TRBD1 (5 bases). The CDR3 has 15 amino acids. Germline lookup yields CDR1 MNHEY and CDR2 SVGAGI. V lost 7 bases and J lost 8, with 18 bases in between.

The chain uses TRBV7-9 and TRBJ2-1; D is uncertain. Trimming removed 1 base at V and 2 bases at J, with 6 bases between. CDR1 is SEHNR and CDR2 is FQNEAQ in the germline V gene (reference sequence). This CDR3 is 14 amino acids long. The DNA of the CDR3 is TGTGCCAGCAGCTTAGACGTTCCCTACAATGAGCAGTTCTTC. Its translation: CASSLDVPYNEQFF.

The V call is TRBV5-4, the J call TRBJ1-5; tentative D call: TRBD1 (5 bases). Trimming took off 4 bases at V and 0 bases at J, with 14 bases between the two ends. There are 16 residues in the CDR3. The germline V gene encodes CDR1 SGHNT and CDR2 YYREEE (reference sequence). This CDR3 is CASSLSGGASNQPQHF. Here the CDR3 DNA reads TGTGCCAGCAGCCTTTCGGGGGGAGCTAGCAATCAGCCCCAGCATTTT.

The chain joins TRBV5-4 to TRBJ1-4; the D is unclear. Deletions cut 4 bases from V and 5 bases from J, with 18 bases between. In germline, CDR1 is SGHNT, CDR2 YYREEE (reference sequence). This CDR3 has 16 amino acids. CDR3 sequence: CASSGGRREENEKLFF. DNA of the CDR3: TGTGCCAGCAGCGGCGGTCGGAGGGAAGAGAATGAAAAACTGTTTTTT.

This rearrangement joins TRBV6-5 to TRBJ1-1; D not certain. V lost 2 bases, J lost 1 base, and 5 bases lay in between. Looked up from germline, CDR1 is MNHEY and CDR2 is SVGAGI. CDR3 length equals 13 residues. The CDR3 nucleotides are TGTGCCAGCAGTTACCGGCAGAACACTGAAGCTTTCTTT. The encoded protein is CASSYRQNTEAFF.